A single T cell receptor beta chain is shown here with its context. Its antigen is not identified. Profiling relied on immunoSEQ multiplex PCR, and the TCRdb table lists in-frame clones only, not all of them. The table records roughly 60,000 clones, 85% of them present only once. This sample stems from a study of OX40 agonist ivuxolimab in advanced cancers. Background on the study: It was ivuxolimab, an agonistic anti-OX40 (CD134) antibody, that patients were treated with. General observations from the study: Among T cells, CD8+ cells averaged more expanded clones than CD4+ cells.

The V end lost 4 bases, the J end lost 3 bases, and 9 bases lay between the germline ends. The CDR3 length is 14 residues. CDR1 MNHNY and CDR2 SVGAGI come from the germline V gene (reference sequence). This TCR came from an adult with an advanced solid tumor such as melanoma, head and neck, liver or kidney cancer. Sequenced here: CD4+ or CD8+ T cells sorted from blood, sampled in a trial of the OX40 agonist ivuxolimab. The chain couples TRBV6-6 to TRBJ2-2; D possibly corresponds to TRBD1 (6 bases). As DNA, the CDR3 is TGTGCCAGCAGTTCCGGACAGTACACCGGGGAGCTGTTTTTT. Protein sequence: CASSSGQYTGELFF.